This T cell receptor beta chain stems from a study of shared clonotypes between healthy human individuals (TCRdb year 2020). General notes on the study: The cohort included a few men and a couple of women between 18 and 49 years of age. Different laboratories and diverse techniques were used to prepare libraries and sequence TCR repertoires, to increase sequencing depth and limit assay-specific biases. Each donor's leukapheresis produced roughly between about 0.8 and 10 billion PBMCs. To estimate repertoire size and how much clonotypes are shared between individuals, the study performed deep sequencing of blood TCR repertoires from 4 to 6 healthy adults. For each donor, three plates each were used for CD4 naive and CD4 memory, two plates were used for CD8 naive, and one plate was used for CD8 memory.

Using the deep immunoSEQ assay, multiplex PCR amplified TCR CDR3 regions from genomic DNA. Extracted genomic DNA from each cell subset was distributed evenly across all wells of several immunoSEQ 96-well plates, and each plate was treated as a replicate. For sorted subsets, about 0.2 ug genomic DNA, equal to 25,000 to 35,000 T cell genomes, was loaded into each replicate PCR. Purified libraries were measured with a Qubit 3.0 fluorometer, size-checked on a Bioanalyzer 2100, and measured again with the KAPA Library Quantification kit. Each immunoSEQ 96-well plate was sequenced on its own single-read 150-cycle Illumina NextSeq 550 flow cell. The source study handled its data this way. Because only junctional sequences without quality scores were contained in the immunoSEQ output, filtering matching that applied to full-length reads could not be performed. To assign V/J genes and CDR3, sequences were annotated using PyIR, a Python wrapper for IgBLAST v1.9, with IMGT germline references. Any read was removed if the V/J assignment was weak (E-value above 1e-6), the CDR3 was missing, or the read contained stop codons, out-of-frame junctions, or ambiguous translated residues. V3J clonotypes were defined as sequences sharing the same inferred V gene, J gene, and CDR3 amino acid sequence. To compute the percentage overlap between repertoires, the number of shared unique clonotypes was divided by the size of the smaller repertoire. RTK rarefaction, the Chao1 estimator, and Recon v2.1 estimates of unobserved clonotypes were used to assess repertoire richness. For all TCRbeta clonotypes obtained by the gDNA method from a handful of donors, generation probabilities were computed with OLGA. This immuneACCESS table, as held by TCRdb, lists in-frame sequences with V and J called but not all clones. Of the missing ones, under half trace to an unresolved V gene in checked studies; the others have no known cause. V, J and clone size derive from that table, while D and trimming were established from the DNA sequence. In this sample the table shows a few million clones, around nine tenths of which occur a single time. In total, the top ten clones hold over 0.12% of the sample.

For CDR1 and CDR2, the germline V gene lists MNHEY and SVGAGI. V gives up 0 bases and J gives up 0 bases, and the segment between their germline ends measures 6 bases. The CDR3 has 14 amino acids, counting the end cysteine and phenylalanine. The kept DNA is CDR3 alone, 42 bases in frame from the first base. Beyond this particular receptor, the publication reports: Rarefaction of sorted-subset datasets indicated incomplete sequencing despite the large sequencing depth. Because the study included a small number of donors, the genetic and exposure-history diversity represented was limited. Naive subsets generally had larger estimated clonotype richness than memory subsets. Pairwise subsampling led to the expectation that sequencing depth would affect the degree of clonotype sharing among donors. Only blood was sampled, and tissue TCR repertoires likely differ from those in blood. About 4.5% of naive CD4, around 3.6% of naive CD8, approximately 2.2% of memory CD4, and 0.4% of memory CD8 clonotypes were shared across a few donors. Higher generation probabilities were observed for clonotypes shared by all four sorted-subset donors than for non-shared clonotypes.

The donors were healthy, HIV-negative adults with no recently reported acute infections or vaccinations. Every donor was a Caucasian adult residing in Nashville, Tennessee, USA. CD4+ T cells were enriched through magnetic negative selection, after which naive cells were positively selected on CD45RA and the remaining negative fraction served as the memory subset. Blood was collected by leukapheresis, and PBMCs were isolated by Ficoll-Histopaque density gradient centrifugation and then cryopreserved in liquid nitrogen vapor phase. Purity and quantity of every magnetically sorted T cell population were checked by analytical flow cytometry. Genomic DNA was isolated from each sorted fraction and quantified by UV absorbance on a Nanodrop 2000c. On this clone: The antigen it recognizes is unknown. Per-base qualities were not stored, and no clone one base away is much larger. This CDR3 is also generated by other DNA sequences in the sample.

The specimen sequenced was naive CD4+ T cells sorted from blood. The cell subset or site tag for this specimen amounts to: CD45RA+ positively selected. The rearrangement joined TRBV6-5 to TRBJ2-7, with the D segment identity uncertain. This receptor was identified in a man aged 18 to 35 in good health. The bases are TGTGCCAGCAGTTACTCTAGGTACTCCTACGAGCAGTACTTC. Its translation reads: CASSYSRYSYEQYF.